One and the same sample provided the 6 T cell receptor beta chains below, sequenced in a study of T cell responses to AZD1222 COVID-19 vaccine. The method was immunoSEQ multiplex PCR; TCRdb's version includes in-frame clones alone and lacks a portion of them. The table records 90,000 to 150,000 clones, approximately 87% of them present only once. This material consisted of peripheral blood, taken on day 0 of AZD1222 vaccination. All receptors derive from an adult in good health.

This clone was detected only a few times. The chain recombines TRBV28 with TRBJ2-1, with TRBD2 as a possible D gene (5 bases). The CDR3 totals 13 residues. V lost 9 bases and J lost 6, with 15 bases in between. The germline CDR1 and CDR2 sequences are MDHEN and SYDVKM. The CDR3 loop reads CASNEIGVNEQFF. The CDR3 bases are TGTGCCAGTAATGAGATCGGGGTCAATGAGCAGTTCTTC.

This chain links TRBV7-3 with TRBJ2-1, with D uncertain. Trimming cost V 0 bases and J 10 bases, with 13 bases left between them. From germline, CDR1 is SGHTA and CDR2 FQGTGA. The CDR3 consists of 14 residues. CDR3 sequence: CASSLTTWMGEQFF. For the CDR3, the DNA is TGTGCCAGCAGCTTAACAACCTGGATGGGGGAGCAGTTCTTC.

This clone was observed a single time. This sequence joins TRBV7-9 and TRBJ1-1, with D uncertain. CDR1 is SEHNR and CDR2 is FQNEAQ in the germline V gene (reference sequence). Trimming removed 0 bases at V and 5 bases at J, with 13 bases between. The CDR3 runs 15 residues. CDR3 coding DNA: TGTGCCAGCAGCTTAGCGGCCCTGGGTCGGACTGAAGCTTTCTTT. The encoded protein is CASSLAALGRTEAFF.

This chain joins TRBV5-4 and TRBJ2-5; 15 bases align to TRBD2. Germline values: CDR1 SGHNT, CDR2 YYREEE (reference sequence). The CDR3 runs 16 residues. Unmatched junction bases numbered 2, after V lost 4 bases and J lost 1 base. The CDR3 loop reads CASSLGLAGGQETQYF. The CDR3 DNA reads TGTGCCAGCAGCCTGGGACTAGCGGGGGGCCAAGAGACCCAGTACTTC.

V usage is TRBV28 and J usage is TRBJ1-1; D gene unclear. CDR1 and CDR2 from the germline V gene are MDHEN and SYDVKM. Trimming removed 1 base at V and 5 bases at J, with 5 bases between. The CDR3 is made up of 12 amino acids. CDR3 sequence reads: CASSLYGTEAFF. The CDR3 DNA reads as TGTGCCAGCAGTTTATATGGGACTGAAGCTTTCTTT.

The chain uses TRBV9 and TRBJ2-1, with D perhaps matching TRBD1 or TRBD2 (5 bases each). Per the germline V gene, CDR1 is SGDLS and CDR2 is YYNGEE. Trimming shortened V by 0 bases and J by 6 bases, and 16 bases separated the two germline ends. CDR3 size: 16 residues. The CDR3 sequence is CASSVGAEGGGNEQFF. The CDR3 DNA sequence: TGTGCCAGCAGCGTAGGGGCGGAAGGTGGGGGCAATGAGCAGTTCTTC.